A selection of T cell receptor beta chains follows, all from one sample in a study of blood T cell repertoires in COVID-19. Profiled with immunoSEQ multiplex PCR; TCRdb holds only in-frame clones, not every one. The table includes roughly 80,000 clones, about 89% detected once. Input material: peripheral blood. The receptors come from a woman aged 55-70 years with acute or convalescent COVID-19. Both conserved end residues are part of each CDR3. The D gene is left open where the match is weak. Size is omitted from some rows. Given values are once, few, many or a class for expanded clones.

D	V	size	J	DNA	CDR3
TRBD1	TRBV4-3	.	TRBJ1-1	TGCGCCAGCAGCCCCAGGCCCGGGACAGGCAAGAGGGTGACTGAAGCTTTCTTT	CASSPRPGTGKRVTEAFF
.	TRBV4-2	.	TRBJ1-6	TGTGCCAGCAGCCAAGATCAGGGAAAGAATTCACCCCTCCACTTT	CASSQDQGKNSPLHF
TRBD1	TRBV7-6	.	TRBJ1-6	TGTGCCAGCAGCTTAGCTCCCACAGGGGGTGGTAATTCACCCCTCCACTTT	CASSLAPTGGGNSPLHF
.	TRBV9	.	TRBJ2-2	TGTGCCAGCAGCGTAGCTCCAGGGGAGACCGGGGAGCTGTTTTTT	CASSVAPGETGELFF
.	TRBV2	.	TRBJ1-4	TGTGCCAGCAGGGACAGCGAAAAACTGTTTTTT	CASRDSEKLFF
.	TRBV25-1	.	TRBJ1-2	TGTGCCAGCAGTGTATCCTTTGGCTACACCTTC	CASSVSFGYTF
TRBD2	TRBV2	.	TRBJ2-1	TGTGCCAGCAGTCTAGCGGGCTACAACAATGAGCAGTTCTTC	CASSLAGYNNEQFF
.	TRBV7-6	once	TRBJ2-5	TGTGCCAGCAGCTTAGATGGGGGGGCCGGAGAGACCCAGTACTTC	CASSLDGGAGETQYF
TRBD2	TRBV5-8	.	TRBJ2-4	TGTGCCAGCAGCTTGCAGGGAGGGTGGTCGGACATTCAGTACTTC	CASSLQGGWSDIQYF
.	TRBV30	.	TRBJ2-7	TGTGCCGGAACCACCTCAGGAAAAATCTACGAGCAGTACTTC	CAGTTSGKIYEQYF
.	TRBV6-1	.	TRBJ1-6	TGTGCCAGCAGTGAATCTCGGAGTTTGACCTATAATTCACCCCTCCACTTT	CASSESRSLTYNSPLHF
.	TRBV10-3	.	TRBJ2-2	TGTGCCATCAGTGAGTCGTCAGGGGACACCGGGGAGCTGTTTTTT	CAISESSGDTGELFF
.	TRBV7-2	.	TRBJ1-6	TGTGCCAGCAGCTTAGGTGGACATATTAATTCACCCCTCCACTTT	CASSLGGHINSPLHF
TRBD2	TRBV6-5	.	TRBJ2-1	TGTGCCAGCAAGGCGGGGGTCAATGAGCAGTTCTTC	CASKAGVNEQFF
TRBD2	TRBV5-6	.	TRBJ2-7	TGTGCCAGCAGCTTGGGGCCCCCGTCTAGCGGGATGGCCTACGAGCAGTACTTC	CASSLGPPSSGMAYEQYF
.	TRBV12-3/TRBV12-4	.	TRBJ2-1	TGTGCCAGCAGCCACACAGACACACGTTTGGAGTTCTTC	CASSHTDTRLEFF
.	TRBV20-1	.	TRBJ2-1	TGCAGTGCTAGTTTTGTGCTCAGCTCCTACAATGAGCAGTTCTTC	CSASFVLSSYNEQFF
.	TRBV25-1	.	TRBJ2-1	TGTGCCAGCAGTGACTTGACTCTATACAATGAGCAGTTCTTC	CASSDLTLYNEQFF
TRBD2	TRBV24-1	.	TRBJ2-3	TGTGCCACCAGTGATCCGACTAGCGGGGGGTATACGCAGTATTTT	CATSDPTSGGYTQYF
TRBD1	TRBV19	.	TRBJ2-6	TGTGCCAGTAGTAGGGACAGGGGTCCCTCTGGGGCCAACGTCCTGACTTTC	CASSRDRGPSGANVLTF
TRBD2	TRBV10-3	.	TRBJ2-2	TGTGCCATCAGTGCGGAAGCCGGGACTAGCGGGAGCAGGGAGCTGTTTTTT	CAISAEAGTSGSRELFF
.	TRBV10-3	.	TRBJ2-7	TGTGCCATCAGTGATGTGGAGGGAGGATCCTACGAGCAGTACTTC	CAISDVEGGSYEQYF
.	TRBV11-3	.	TRBJ2-7	TGTGCCAGCAGCTCGCAGGGCTACGAGCAGTACTTC	CASSSQGYEQYF